The sequence of this T cell receptor (beta chain) was determined in a study of follicular helper T cells after annual influenza vaccination. Profiling relied on immunoSEQ multiplex PCR, and the TCRdb table lists in-frame clones only, not all of them. The sample includes about 11,000 clones, around 85% seen only once; the top ten take around 0.89%. This sequence originates from an adult who received the influenza vaccine. Sequences were derived from CXCR5- memory CD4+ T cells sorted from blood, sampled 6 weeks after influenza vaccination.

This CDR3 is CASSSYAGGESEQFF. The CDR3 DNA follows: TGTGCCAGCAGCTCCTACGCAGGGGGGGAGAGTGAGCAGTTCTTC. The gene calls are TRBV5-4 and TRBJ2-1; the D gene could be TRBD1 or TRBD2 (7 bases each). Germline V lookup: CDR1 SGHNT, CDR2 YYREEE (reference sequence). Between the trimmed V and J ends, which lost 3 bases and 9 bases, there was a span of 19 bases. CDR3 size: 15 residues.